Listed here are 26 T cell receptor beta chains from one sample, sequenced in a study of OX40 agonist ivuxolimab in advanced cancers. TCRdb's table, derived via immunoSEQ multiplex PCR, lists solely in-frame clones and lacks some. Among 65,000 to 70,000 clones listed, around four fifths were seen once. Sequences were derived from CD4+ or CD8+ T cells sorted from blood, sampled in a trial of the OX40 agonist ivuxolimab. These TCRs come from an adult with an advanced solid tumor such as melanoma, head and neck, liver or kidney cancer.

V gene TRBV6-5 combines with J gene TRBJ2-7; 7 bases agree with TRBD1. Per the germline V gene, CDR1 is MNHEY and CDR2 is SVGAGI. This CDR3 is built from 12 residues. The junction had 2 bases not matched to a gene; V was cut back by 6 bases and J by 3 bases. Here the CDR3 reads CASRTGIYEQYF. The CDR3 DNA reads as TGTGCCAGCAGGACAGGGATCTACGAGCAGTACTTC.

The genes are TRBV4-3 and TRBJ1-5; D possibly corresponds to TRBD1 (5 bases). The CDR3 is 15 amino acids. Germline values: CDR1 LGHNA, CDR2 YSLEER. Trimming took off 2 bases at V and 7 bases at J, with 15 bases between the two ends. CDR3 protein: CASSQLWGDGQPQHF. The DNA for the CDR3 is TGCGCCAGCAGCCAATTGTGGGGGGATGGGCAGCCCCAGCATTTT.

The chain recombines TRBV7-3 with TRBJ2-1; 8 bases map to TRBD1. Germline assignment: CDR1 SGHTA and CDR2 FQGTGA. V lost 5 bases to trimming and J lost 0 bases; unmatched junction nucleotides: 3. The CDR3 runs 15 residues. DNA for the CDR3: TGTGCCAGCAGCCGCGGGACAGGCTCCTACAATGAGCAGTTCTTC. Its protein product is CASSRGTGSYNEQFF.

This chain links TRBV11-2 with TRBJ2-2, with D perhaps given as TRBD1 or TRBD2 (6 bases each). Trimming removed 8 bases from V and 7 bases from J, with 17 bases in between. CDR3 length equals 14 residues. CDR1 and CDR2 from the germline V gene are SGHAT and FQNNGV. CDR3 nucleotide sequence: TGTGCCAGCGCTGGCGGGATAGGGGGCGGGGAGCTGTTTTTT. Amino acid sequence: CASAGGIGGGELFF.

V usage is TRBV5-1 and J usage is TRBJ2-3; D is ambiguous. Germline CDR1 and CDR2: SGHRS and YFSETQ. The V end lost 3 bases, the J end lost 0 bases, and 2 bases lay between the germline ends. The CDR3 has 12 residues. CDR3 bases: TGCGCCAGCAGCTCTAGCACAGATACGCAGTATTTT. Amino acid sequence: CASSSSTDTQYF.

J is TRBJ1-5 and V is TRBV2; D gene uncertain. This CDR3 comprises 16 residues. The germline CDR1 and CDR2 sequences are SNHLY and FYNNEI. V lost 1 base and J lost 3, with 13 bases in between. The CDR3 sequence is CASSEGWLVDNQPQHF. As DNA, the CDR3 is TGTGCCAGCAGTGAAGGGTGGCTGGTTGACAATCAGCCCCAGCATTTT.

The chain uses TRBV29-1 and TRBJ2-5, with TRBD2 matching over 8 bases. V lost 3 bases to trimming and J lost 4 bases; unmatched junction nucleotides: 4. Germline V gene lookup returns CDR1 SQVTM and CDR2 ANQGSEA. The CDR3 is made up of 13 amino acids. The CDR3 loop is CSVEKTSGETQYF. CDR3 DNA: TGCAGCGTTGAGAAAACTAGCGGAGAGACCCAGTACTTC.

The V and J genes are TRBV29-1 and TRBJ2-2; 8 nucleotides match TRBD1. The junction had 5 bases not matched to a gene; V was cut back by 7 bases and J by 4 bases. Germline V gene sequence: CDR1 SQVTM, CDR2 ANQGSEA. This CDR3 is 13 amino acids long. Here the CDR3 DNA reads TGCAGCGGACGGACAGGGACCACCGGGGAGCTGTTTTTT. It yields the protein CSGRTGTTGELFF.

The chain employs TRBV20-1 and TRBJ1-4; 7 bases are shared with TRBD1. Germline V gene sequence: CDR1 DFQATT, CDR2 SNEGSKA (reference sequence). V was clipped by 7 bases and J by 10 bases; unmatched bases: 6. The CDR3 spans 11 residues. In nucleotides, the CDR3 is TGCAGTGGCTGTGCAGGGGGAAAACTGTTTTTT. It codes for CSGCAGGKLFF.

This chain uses TRBV18 with TRBJ2-7; 14 nucleotides match TRBD2. This CDR3 comprises 15 residues. V lost 3 bases to trimming and J lost 4 bases; unmatched junction nucleotides: 2. Germline CDR1 reads KGHSH; CDR2 reads LQKENI. CDR3: CASSPRLAGGYEQYF. For the CDR3, the DNA is TGTGCCAGCTCACCTCGACTAGCGGGAGGGTACGAGCAGTACTTC. Supplemented by reference TRBV18 and TRBJ2-7, the full variable domain reads NAGVMQNPRHLVRRRGQEARLRCSPMKGHSHVYWYRQLPEEGLKFMVYLQKENIIDESGMPKERFSAEFPKEGPSILRIQQVVRGDSAAYFCASSPRLAGGYEQYFGPGTRLTVT.

V and J are TRBV30 and TRBJ2-2; the D is unclear. In germline, CDR1 is GTSNPN, CDR2 SVGIG (reference sequence). The CDR3 runs to 14 residues. V was pared by 4 bases and J by 1 base, with 10 bases between. The chain's CDR3 is CAWTTTLNTGELFF. The CDR3 DNA follows: TGTGCCTGGACTACGACCTTGAACACCGGGGAGCTGTTTTTT.

This sequence joins TRBV18 and TRBJ2-7, with TRBD1 identical over 7 bases. The CDR3 is 14 amino acids. The J segment lost 2 bases and the V segment lost 5 bases, leaving 6 bases of the junction unmatched. Germline V lookup: CDR1 KGHSH, CDR2 LQKENI. The CDR3 DNA sequence: TGTGCCAGCTCATCCCGGACAGGCCCCTACGAGCAGTACGTC. Its protein is CASSSRTGPYEQYV.

The rearrangement uses TRBV7-9 and TRBJ2-7; D possibly corresponds to TRBD1 (6 bases). With 1 base removed from V and 7 bases from J, the gap between germline ends came to 17 bases. CDR3 length equals 15 residues. Germline values: CDR1 SEHNR, CDR2 FQNEAQ (reference sequence). The CDR3 is CASSLERQVRAEQYF. CDR3 bases: TGTGCCAGCAGCTTAGAGAGACAGGTTCGGGCAGAGCAGTACTTC.

The CDR3: CASIKIRGTGELFF. The CDR3 bases are TGTGCCAGCATCAAAATAAGAGGGACCGGGGAGCTGTTTTTT. V and J are TRBV7-6 and TRBJ2-2; D is possibly TRBD2 (5 bases). Germline-derived CDR1 and CDR2 are SGHVS and FNYEAQ. Trimming shortened V by 7 bases and J by 5 bases, and 14 bases separated the two germline ends. The CDR3 is 14 residues long.

DNA of the CDR3: TGTGCCAGCAGCCAAGGAACAGGGACAACTAATGAAAAACTGTTTTTT. It is translated as CASSQGTGTTNEKLFF. The chain couples TRBV4-2 to TRBJ1-4; TRBD1 might be the D (6 bases). CDR1 is LGHNA, CDR2 YNFKEQ, per germline. V lost 1 base and J 0 bases, leaving 9 bases between the germline ends. The CDR3 is made up of 16 amino acids.

V gene TRBV5-1 combines with J gene TRBJ2-2, with a weak D call TRBD2 (6 bases). The CDR3 consists of 15 residues. The germline gives CDR1 SGHRS, CDR2 YFSETQ. The V gene lost 2 bases and the J gene lost 2 bases, with 10 bases spanning the gap. CDR3 bases: TGCGCCAGCAGCTTCAATAGCGGTAACACCGGGGAGCTGTTTTTT. This codes for CASSFNSGNTGELFF.

This clone was picked up a small number of times. This CDR3 is CATQGRGYGYTF. The CDR3 coding sequence is TGTGCCACTCAAGGAAGAGGGTATGGCTACACCTTC. The V gene is TRBV5-6, the J gene TRBJ1-2; the D is unclear. This CDR3 region has 12 residues. V was trimmed by 9 bases and J by 5 bases, leaving 14 bases between them. Germline V gene lookup returns CDR1 SGHDT and CDR2 YYEEEE.

V usage is TRBV19 and J usage is TRBJ2-1, with 8 bases aligning to TRBD2. Trimming removed 6 bases from V and 0 bases from J; junction bases left unmatched: 7. Germline CDR1 reads LNHDA; CDR2 reads SQIVND (reference sequence). The CDR3 is made up of 16 amino acids. The chain's CDR3 is CASSLTSGFSYNEQFF. As DNA, the CDR3 is TGTGCCAGTAGCCTAACTAGCGGCTTCTCCTACAATGAGCAGTTCTTC.

The chain recombines TRBV18 with TRBJ1-1; the D is unclear. Trimming pared 1 base from V and 2 bases from J, leaving 14 bases between. This CDR3 spans 16 amino acids. Germline assignment: CDR1 KGHSH and CDR2 LQKENI. The DNA for the CDR3 is TGTGCCAGCTCACCACGCTTCTCCCAGATTAACACTGAAGCTTTCTTT. The encoded protein is CASSPRFSQINTEAFF.

A few counts support this clone. The chain couples TRBV5-8 to TRBJ2-7, with TRBD2 identical over 7 bases. Germline CDR1 is SGHTS and CDR2 is YDEGEE. The CDR3 runs 16 residues. Trimming cost V 0 bases and J 0 bases; bases outside gene matches: 6. DNA for the CDR3: TGTGCCAGCAGCTTGGAAGGCGGGAGACTCTCCTACGAGCAGTACTTC. Protein product: CASSLEGGRLSYEQYF.

The chain links TRBV5-1 to TRBJ1-5; a weak D match, TRBD1 (6 bases). This CDR3 region has 14 residues. The germline gives CDR1 SGHRS, CDR2 YFSETQ. The V end lost 0 bases, the J end lost 4 bases, and 8 bases lay between the germline ends. The CDR3 nucleotides read TGCGCCAGCAGCTTGGGGACAGAGAATCAGCCCCAGCATTTT. This sequence encodes CASSLGTENQPQHF.

This chain joins TRBV7-3 and TRBJ2-5; possibly TRBD2 for D (6 bases). Germline V gene sequence: CDR1 SGHTA, CDR2 FQGTGA. V was clipped by 5 bases and J by 7 bases, with 11 bases between them. This CDR3 contains 12 residues. DNA for the CDR3: TGTGCCAGCAGCCCTCGGCGGGGGACCCAGTACTTC. As protein: CASSPRRGTQYF. Looking up the rest from reference TRBV7-3 and TRBJ2-5 gives the full variable domain: GAGVSQTPSNKVTEKGKYVELRCDPISGHTALYWYRQSLGQGPEFLIYFQGTGAADDSGLPNDRFFAVRPEGSVSTLKIQRTERGDSAVYLCASSPRRGTQYFGPGTRLLVL.

The CDR3 spells CASSAGQNGYTF. Written as DNA, the CDR3 is TGTGCCAGTAGTGCCGGACAGAATGGCTACACCTTC. The chain combines TRBV19 with TRBJ1-2; TRBD1 is a possible D gene (6 bases). V lost 5 bases and J 6 bases, leaving 10 bases between the germline ends. The CDR3 runs to 12 residues. The germline V gene encodes CDR1 LNHDA and CDR2 SQIVND (reference sequence). The full variable domain, its missing parts supplied by reference TRBV19 and TRBJ1-2, is DGGITQSPKYLFRKEGQNVTLSCEQNLNHDAMYWYRQDPGQGLRLIYYSQIVNDFQKGDIAEGYSVSREKKESFPLTVTSAQKNPTAFYLCASSAGQNGYTFGSGTRLTVV.

This chain connects TRBV18 to TRBJ2-7; 9 nucleotides match TRBD1. The CDR3 extends over 14 amino acids. After removal of 6 bases from V and 3 bases from J, the junction contained 6 bases not matched to a gene. Looked up from germline, CDR1 is KGHSH and CDR2 is LQKENI. Here the CDR3 DNA reads TGTGCCAGCTCCCAAGGGGGACAGGGCTACGAGCAGTACGTC. It is translated as CASSQGGQGYEQYV.

This chain joins TRBV7-9 and TRBJ1-4; D uncertain. CDR1 SEHNR and CDR2 FQNEAQ come from the germline V gene (reference sequence). This CDR3 spans 11 amino acids. With 10 bases removed from V and 8 bases from J, the gap between germline ends came to 11 bases. CDR3 in amino acids: CATAIREKLFF. CDR3 bases: TGTGCCACCGCGATACGGGAAAAACTGTTTTTT.

The chain links TRBV28 to TRBJ1-1; 8 bases line up with TRBD1. The V and J ends lost 6 bases and 2 bases, in that order; junction bases with no gene match: 5. Per germline, CDR1 MDHEN and CDR2 SYDVKM. This CDR3 is built from 14 residues. The CDR3 DNA follows: TGTGCCAGCAGGCCAGGGGGCTTCAACACTGAAGCTTTCTTT. It codes for CASRPGGFNTEAFF.